This TCR beta chain originates from a study of a mutant IDH1 vaccine in newly diagnosed glioma. Produced via immunoSEQ multiplex PCR; TCRdb's table is partial and in-frame only. The data contain some 45,000 clones, approximately 80% of them seen just once; the ten biggest clones take up under 6%. Described time point: week 35, safety follow-up. Every vaccine dose comprised 300 ug of mutant IDH1 20-mer peptide plus topical imiquimod. CDR1 and CDR2 (germline): SGHKS, YYEKEE (reference sequence). Between the trimmed V and J ends, which lost 2 bases and 6 bases, there was a span of 9 bases. This CDR3 comprises 12 residues. Study conclusions and caveats: Among patients, roughly 93% showed immune responses induced by the vaccine.

This clone was observed a single time. What it binds is not known. This sequence was found in a woman in her 50s with glioma. Sequenced here: PBMCs, sampled from a glioma patient whose treatment included an IDH1 peptide vaccine. The chain couples TRBV5-5 to TRBJ2-7; D is ambiguous. The CDR3, as DNA: TGTGCCAGCAGCTTCGGTTCGCCCGAGCAGTACTTC. It encodes CASSFGSPEQYF.